This T cell receptor beta chain stems from a study of blood T cell repertoires in COVID-19. Overall study: Samples taken during acute and convalescent COVID-19 were collected in the United States, Italy and Spain.

Using immunoSEQ multiplex PCR, the repertoire was profiled, and TCRdb retains in-frame clones only, with some absent. The table has more than 150,000 clones, around 90% seen once; the top ten hold more than 2%. This CDR3 has 14 amino acids. Trimming stripped 4 bases from V and 1 base from J, with 10 bases between. CDR1 and CDR2 from the germline V gene are SGDLS and YYNGEE. Participant ages covered about 18 to 100 years across 24 US areas. Donors were grouped by their self-reported clinical history. Two consecutive negative NP/OP PCR tests, clearance, or resolved symptoms defined Cohort 3 recovery. The J gene is TRBJ2-3, the V gene TRBV9; D uncertain. Input material: PBMCs or T cells enriched from blood (not recorded which). The clonotype originates from a woman in her thirties who had recovered from COVID-19. This CDR3 is CASSPLTGTDTQYF. The CDR3 nucleotides read TGTGCCAGCAGCCCTTTAACAGGCACAGATACGCAGTATTTT.